A single sample is the source of the 4 T cell receptor beta chains below, sequenced in a study of T cells in localized non-small cell lung cancer. TCRdb's copy holds only in-frame clones and misses some; the assay was immunoSEQ multiplex PCR. The sample carries tens of thousands of clones, about 85% recorded once. The sample was PBMCs, taken before any cancer treatment. The receptors shown here come from a woman aged 35-70 years with stage II squamous cell lung carcinoma.

For this clone: Distinct nucleotide sequences in the sample also encode this CDR3. The chain has TRBV7-2 and TRBJ2-3; the D is unclear. The ends were cut back, 3 bases at V and 1 base at J, with 5 bases in the middle. The germline V gene encodes CDR1 SGHTA and CDR2 FQGNSA. This CDR3 has 13 amino acids. CDR3 sequence (DNA): TGTGCCAGCAGCTTCCGGGGCACAGATACGCAGTATTTT. Encoded protein: CASSFRGTDTQYF.

The CDR3 DNA sequence: TGTGCCAGCAGCATCCGATCCGGGACAGGGGATGGCTACACCTTC. Protein: CASSIRSGTGDGYTF. This chain links TRBV9 with TRBJ1-2; 10 positions match TRBD1. CDR3 size: 15 residues. Germline CDR1 SGDLS, CDR2 YYNGEE. After removal of 4 bases from V and 6 bases from J, the junction contained 9 bases not matched to a gene.

This chain uses TRBV18 with TRBJ2-7; D remains unclear. With 2 bases removed from V and 6 bases from J, the gap between germline ends came to 14 bases. Germline V gene sequence: CDR1 KGHSH, CDR2 LQKENI. This CDR3 has 14 amino acids. CDR3 in amino acids: CASSPASSRAEQYF. In nucleotides, the CDR3 is TGTGCCAGCTCACCAGCCTCCTCACGGGCCGAGCAGTACTTC.

This clone was detected a few times. CDR3 protein: CASSVGRRLAGEGETQYF. CDR3 DNA: TGTGCCAGCAGCGTGGGTCGAAGGTTGGCGGGAGAGGGTGAGACCCAGTACTTC. V usage is TRBV9 and J usage is TRBJ2-5; 7 bases align to TRBD2. The CDR3 is made up of 18 amino acids. Losses at the gene ends were 2 bases for V and 5 bases for J; bases not matched to a gene: 18. Germline CDR1 and CDR2: SGDLS and YYNGEE.